The 15 T cell receptor beta chains listed next were all sequenced from one sample in a study of T-cell memory formation after mild COVID-19. TCRdb analysed the 5' RACE reads with MiXCR anew, one entry per CDR3 protein. Of some 120,000 distinct CDR3 sequences in the sample, 15% to 20% are singletons; the top ten hold roughly 13%. The sample taken for sequencing was PBMCs or a T cell subset sorted from them (not recorded which). These receptor sequences come from an adult woman who had mild COVID-19 (a few samples of this study predate the infection). Cell type and time point are not known.

The gene calls are TRBV29-1 and TRBJ2-2; D perhaps matches TRBD2 (5 bases). There are 12 residues in the CDR3. Germline V gene sequence: CDR1 SQVTM, CDR2 ANQGSEA. Between the trimmed V and J ends, which lost 1 base and 7 bases, there was a span of 7 bases. The CDR3 DNA is TGCAGCGTTGAAGCTAGCAACGGGGAGCTGTTTTTT. Protein: CSVEASNGELFF.

The rearrangement uses TRBV4-2 and TRBJ2-7, with no clear D. Trimming left V 3 bases short and J 3 bases short, with 12 bases between. The CDR3 is 14 residues long. Germline loops: CDR1 LGHNA, CDR2 YNFKEQ. The CDR3 spells CASSHPSDVYEQYF. In DNA form, the CDR3 reads TGTGCCAGCAGCCATCCTTCGGACGTCTACGAGCAGTACTTC.

This clonotype showed up just a few times. The V call is TRBV20-1, the J call TRBJ2-1; TRBD2 might be the D (5 bases). With 0 bases removed from V and 0 bases from J, the gap between germline ends came to 12 bases. There are 16 residues in the CDR3. The germline V gene encodes CDR1 DFQATT and CDR2 SNEGSKA (reference sequence). CDR3 in amino acids: CSARDQRRSSYNEQFF. The CDR3 DNA sequence: TGCAGTGCTAGAGATCAGCGGCGGAGCTCCTACAATGAGCAGTTCTTC.

This rearrangement joins TRBV6-5 to TRBJ1-3; D is uncertain. Trimming left V 5 bases short and J 0 bases short, with 14 bases between. From germline, CDR1 is MNHEY and CDR2 SVGAGI. The CDR3 is 16 amino acids. The CDR3 here is CASSPRVRSSGNTIYF. The CDR3 DNA is TGTGCCAGCAGTCCGCGGGTCCGAAGCTCTGGAAACACCATATATTTT.

The gene calls are TRBV5-4 and TRBJ2-7; 15 nucleotides align to TRBD2. CDR1 and CDR2 (germline): SGHNT, YYREEE (reference sequence). This CDR3 spans 16 amino acids. Trimming took 0 bases from V and 5 from J; bases not matched to a gene: 3. CDR3: CASSLGGTSGGNEQYF. Written as DNA, the CDR3 is TGTGCCAGCAGCTTGGGAGGGACTAGCGGGGGGAACGAGCAGTACTTC.

This clonotype has just a few counts. The chain employs TRBV20-1 and TRBJ2-7; 9 nucleotides line up with TRBD1. Germline CDR1 DFQATT, CDR2 SNEGSKA (reference sequence). J was trimmed by 2 bases and V by 3 bases; bases with no gene match: 17. The CDR3 length is 18 residues. CDR3 sequence reads: CSARPGGQGRLLPYEQYF. The CDR3 DNA reads as TGCAGTGCTAGGCCCGGCGGACAGGGGCGGCTTTTGCCCTACGAGCAGTACTTC.

The gene calls are TRBV2 and TRBJ1-5; weak D call: TRBD1 (6 bases). V was pared by 6 bases and J by 0 bases, with 12 bases between. The CDR3 contains 15 residues. Germline CDR1 SNHLY, CDR2 FYNNEI. Here the CDR3 reads CASSGTQYSNQPQHF. The CDR3 nucleotides are TGTGCCAGCAGCGGGACACAGTATAGCAATCAGCCCCAGCATTTT. Together with reference TRBV2 and TRBJ1-5, the CDR3 gives the full variable domain: EPEVTQTPSHQVTQMGQEVILRCVPISNHLYFYWYRQILGQKVEFLVSFYNNEISEKSEIFDDQFSVERPDGSNFTLKIRSTKLEDSAMYFCASSGTQYSNQPQHFGDGTRLSIL.

The J gene is TRBJ2-7, the V gene TRBV7-6; D possibly corresponds to TRBD1 (5 bases). CDR3 length: 14 amino acids. V was clipped by 0 bases and J by 5 bases, with 11 bases between them. Germline CDR1 reads SGHVS; CDR2 reads FNYEAQ. CDR3 residues: CASSLAGAVNEQYF. For the CDR3, the DNA is TGTGCCAGCAGCTTAGCAGGGGCTGTCAACGAGCAGTACTTC.

V is TRBV5-6 and J is TRBJ2-1, with 7 bases that match TRBD2. The CDR3 covers 14 residues. Trimming at V came to 4 bases and at J to 1 base, leaving 2 bases not matched to a gene. Germline V gene data show CDR1 as SGHDT and CDR2 as YYEEEE. The CDR3 DNA is TGTGCCAGCAGCGGTAGCGGGTCCTACAATGAGCAGTTCTTC. Protein sequence: CASSGSGSYNEQFF.

A few counts support this clonotype. V usage is TRBV19 and J usage is TRBJ2-2, with D hard to call. Germline V gene data show CDR1 as LNHDA and CDR2 as SQIVND (reference sequence). This CDR3 comprises 11 residues. V was cut by 7 bases and J by 9 bases, with 9 bases left in between. The DNA of the CDR3 is TGTGCCAGTACCCGCTATAGGGAGCTGTTTTTT. Protein sequence: CASTRYRELFF. Full variable domain (missing parts from reference TRBV19 and TRBJ2-2): DGGITQSPKYLFRKEGQNVTLSCEQNLNHDAMYWYRQDPGQGLRLIYYSQIVNDFQKGDIAEGYSVSREKKESFPLTVTSAQKNPTAFYLCASTRYRELFFGEGSRLTVL.

There are a few counts of this clonotype. V is TRBV5-6 and J is TRBJ1-6; D call uncertain. Germline-derived CDR1 and CDR2 are SGHDT and YYEEEE. The V and J ends lost 0 bases and 13 bases respectively, with 14 bases between them. CDR3 length: 14 amino acids. CDR3 sequence reads: CASSLGRPGLPLHF. The CDR3 DNA reads as TGTGCCAGCAGCTTGGGACGGCCGGGATTGCCCCTCCACTTT. The complete variable domain, with remaining parts taken from reference TRBV5-6 and TRBJ1-6, reads DAGVTQSPTHLIKTRGQQVTLRCSPKSGHDTVSWYQQALGQGPQFIFQYYEEEERQRGNFPDRFSGHQFPNYSSELNVNALLLGDSALYLCASSLGRPGLPLHFGNGTRLTVT.

The chain joins TRBV3-1 to TRBJ2-1; D perhaps matches TRBD2 (5 bases). The germline V gene encodes CDR1 LGHDT and CDR2 YNNKEL (reference sequence). The V gene lost 4 bases and the J gene lost 2 bases, with 9 bases spanning the gap. The CDR3 totals 14 residues. CDR3 bases: TGTGCCAGCAGCCCGGGGAATACCTACAATGAGCAGTTCTTC. This gives the protein CASSPGNTYNEQFF.

This clonotype has just a few counts. V usage is TRBV7-9 and J usage is TRBJ2-3; D ambiguous. V was trimmed by 2 bases and J by 6 bases, leaving 6 bases between them. Germline loops: CDR1 SEHNR, CDR2 FQNEAQ (reference sequence). This CDR3 has 12 amino acids. The CDR3 nucleotides are TGTGCCAGCAGCTTAAACATCGATACGCAGTATTTT. It codes for CASSLNIDTQYF.

This clonotype was observed a single time. The chain links TRBV6-1 to TRBJ1-4; TRBD1 aligns across 9 bases. Germline CDR1 and CDR2: MNHNS and SASEGT. Germline trimming cut 7 bases from V and 6 bases from J; bases unmatched to any gene: 6. The CDR3 extends over 14 amino acids. The CDR3 is CASTRDRVYEKLFF. Written as DNA, the CDR3 is TGTGCCAGCACCCGGGACAGGGTATATGAAAAACTGTTTTTT.

The chain joins TRBV3-1 to TRBJ2-7; D not resolved. Trimming stripped 1 base from V and 6 bases from J, with 13 bases between. CDR3 length: 14 residues. Germline-derived CDR1 and CDR2 are LGHDT and YNNKEL (reference sequence). The CDR3 region is CASSQVLEVGEQYF. DNA for the CDR3: TGTGCCAGCAGCCAAGTCTTAGAGGTGGGCGAGCAGTACTTC.